This entry concerns a single TCR beta chain. Its antigen is unknown. Per germline, CDR1 SEHNR and CDR2 FQNEAQ (reference sequence). The CDR3 extends over 18 amino acids. Trimming cost V 8 bases and J 5 bases; bases outside gene matches: 20. Some clones are missing from TCRdb's copy, which holds only in-frame ones; the method was immunoSEQ multiplex PCR. The sample lists some 30,000 clones; nearly 80% were seen once. The entry originates in a study of T cells in localized non-small cell lung cancer. General study findings and limits: Owing to sequencing of a solitary tumor region, heterogeneity cannot be discounted. Higher adjacent-lung clonality was associated with shorter survival.

The rearrangement uses TRBV7-9 and TRBJ2-5, with 10 bases matching TRBD2. The sample was peripheral blood, taken before any cancer treatment. The clonotype comes from a male donor older than 55 with stage II squamous cell lung carcinoma. This CDR3 is CASSGGLAGAGSAETQYF. In DNA form, the CDR3 reads TGTGCCAGCTCGGGGGGGCTAGCGGGAGCTGGTTCGGCGGAGACCCAGTACTTC.